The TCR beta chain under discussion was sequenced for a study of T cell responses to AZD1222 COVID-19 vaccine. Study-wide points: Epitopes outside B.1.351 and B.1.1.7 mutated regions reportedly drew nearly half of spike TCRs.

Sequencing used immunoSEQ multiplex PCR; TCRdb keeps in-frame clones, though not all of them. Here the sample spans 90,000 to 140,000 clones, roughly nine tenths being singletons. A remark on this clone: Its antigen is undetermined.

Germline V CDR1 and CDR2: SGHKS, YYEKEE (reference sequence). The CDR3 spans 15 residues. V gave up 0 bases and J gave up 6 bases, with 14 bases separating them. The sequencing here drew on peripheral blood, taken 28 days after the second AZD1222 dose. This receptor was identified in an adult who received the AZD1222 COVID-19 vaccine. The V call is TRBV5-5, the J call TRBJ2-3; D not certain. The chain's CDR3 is CASSLEDRLWDTQYF. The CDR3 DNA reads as TGTGCCAGCAGCTTGGAGGACCGCCTCTGGGATACGCAGTATTTT.